What follows are 19 T cell receptor beta chains derived from one specimen sequenced in a study of molecular identifiers for immune sequencing clone quantification. TCRdb re-analysed the PCR reads in MiXCR, keeping a single row per CDR3 protein. This repertoire shows 460,000 or so distinct CDR3 sequences, about 26% found once; its top ten account for about 0.75%. Sequenced sample: naive CD8+ T cells from blood, with Jurkat cell RNA spiked in. Documented subset: FACS-sorted CD8+CD4-CCR7+CD45RA+ naive T cells. These receptor sequences come from a human donor in good health. Some libraries in this study had Jurkat cell RNA spiked in.

CDR3 nucleotides: TGTGCCAGCAGGCCCCCCGGGACTAGCGGGTGGCATGAGCAGTTCTTC. Protein product: CASRPPGTSGWHEQFF. The chain has TRBV4-2 and TRBJ2-1; TRBD2 matches 12 bases. The germline gives CDR1 LGHNA, CDR2 YNFKEQ. CDR3 length: 16 residues. V lost 6 bases, J lost 8 bases, and 11 bases stayed unmatched.

With regard to this clonotype: A much larger clone differs by one base, so this may be a read error. The rearrangement joins TRBV20-1 to TRBJ2-4, with 7 bases aligning to TRBD2. The CDR3 runs to 16 residues. Trimming at V came to 6 bases and at J to 0 bases, leaving 11 bases not matched to a gene. CDR1 and CDR2 from the germline V gene are DFQATT and SNEGSKA (reference sequence). Here the CDR3 reads CSAKPSGKIAKNIQYF. The CDR3 DNA sequence: TGCAGTGCCAAGCCTAGCGGAAAAATAGCCAAAAACATTCAGTACTTC.

The chain carries TRBV27 and TRBJ2-7; D remains ambiguous. Trimming took off 5 bases at V and 0 bases at J, with 11 bases between the two ends. Germline CDR1 is MNHEY and CDR2 is SMNVEV (reference sequence). The CDR3 covers 14 residues. CDR3 amino acids: CASSGTASSYEQYF. For the CDR3, the DNA is TGTGCCAGCAGTGGAACCGCGAGCTCCTACGAGCAGTACTTC.

This clonotype has a count of ten or more. The chain joins TRBV7-6 to TRBJ1-5; weak D call: TRBD1 (6 bases). The length of the CDR3 is 12 residues. Per the germline V gene, CDR1 is SGHVS and CDR2 is FNYEAQ. Trimming pared 5 bases from V and 6 bases from J, leaving 8 bases between. The CDR3 DNA is TGTGCCAGCAGCGAACAGGGTCAGCCCCAGCATTTT. Translating gives CASSEQGQPQHF.

This clonotype was recorded at least ten times. V and J are TRBV7-9 and TRBJ2-7; 7 nucleotides line up with TRBD1. Germline CDR1 and CDR2: SEHNR and FQNEAQ (reference sequence). The CDR3 is made up of 13 amino acids. V gave up 4 bases and J gave up 6 bases; unmatched junction bases: 6. CDR3 nucleotide sequence: TGTGCCAGCAGCTCCCCGACAGGGCGCGAGCAGTACTTC. Amino acid sequence: CASSSPTGREQYF.

At least ten counts were recorded for this clonotype. This chain links TRBV29-1 with TRBJ2-3; D is possibly TRBD1 (5 bases). CDR1 is SQVTM, CDR2 ANQGSEA, per germline. Between the trimmed V and J ends, which lost 3 bases and 5 bases, there was a span of 21 bases. The CDR3 totals 16 residues. Written as DNA, the CDR3 is TGCAGCGTTGAGTTGCGAACAGGCGGCAAGGAAGATACGCAGTATTTT. This translates into CSVELRTGGKEDTQYF.

The V gene is TRBV7-6, the J gene TRBJ1-2; TRBD1 agrees at 8 bases. The CDR3 covers 15 residues. Germline V gives CDR1 SGHVS, CDR2 FNYEAQ. The V segment lost 5 bases and the J segment 4 bases; nucleotides outside the gene matches: 9. The CDR3 sequence is CASSQKGQGAYGYTF. CDR3 DNA: TGTGCCAGCAGCCAGAAAGGACAGGGTGCCTATGGCTACACCTTC.

The chain recombines TRBV20-1 with TRBJ2-2, with TRBD2 matching over 12 bases. CDR3 length: 16 amino acids. The germline V gene has CDR1 DFQATT and CDR2 SNEGSKA (reference sequence). V dropped 3 bases and J dropped 4; count of bases not matched to a gene: 6. This CDR3 reads CSASGLAGGFTGELFF. CDR3 nucleotides: TGCAGTGCTAGTGGTCTAGCGGGAGGGTTCACCGGGGAGCTGTTTTTT.

This clonotype has a handful of counts. This sequence joins TRBV7-8 and TRBJ1-1; D remains unclear. The V end lost 1 base, the J end lost 0 bases, and 12 bases lay between the germline ends. This CDR3 is built from 16 residues. CDR1 and CDR2 (germline): SGHVS, FQNEAQ. The CDR3 is CASSLGGPLMNTEAFF. CDR3 in DNA: TGTGCCAGCAGCTTAGGAGGGCCACTCATGAACACTGAAGCTTTCTTT.

The CDR3 DNA sequence: TGCAGCGTTGAGGGGGTAGGGGAAGCATACGAGCAGTACTTC. Protein product: CSVEGVGEAYEQYF. The chain joins TRBV29-1 to TRBJ2-7; TRBD1 or TRBD2 may be the D gene (5 bases each). The CDR3 runs to 14 residues. Trimming removed 3 bases at V and 4 bases at J, with 16 bases between. From germline, CDR1 is SQVTM and CDR2 ANQGSEA.

A few counts support this clonotype. The chain recombines TRBV9 with TRBJ1-2, with TRBD1 as a possible D gene (6 bases). CDR1 and CDR2 from the germline V gene are SGDLS and YYNGEE. Trimming pared 3 bases from V and 6 bases from J, leaving 18 bases between. There are 15 residues in the CDR3. DNA of the CDR3: TGTGCCAGCAGCGGAGAAGGGCAGGGGTTCGATGGCTACACCTTC. Residues: CASSGEGQGFDGYTF.

This clonotype was picked up many times. J is TRBJ2-7 and V is TRBV20-1; D not resolved. Germline lookup yields CDR1 DFQATT and CDR2 SNEGSKA (reference sequence). This CDR3 has 12 residues. The V and J ends lost 0 bases and 6 bases respectively, with 9 bases between them. As DNA, the CDR3 is TGCAGTGCTAGAGATGTGAACCCCGAGCAGTACTTC. This gives the protein CSARDVNPEQYF.

A few counts support this clonotype. The rearrangement uses TRBV9 and TRBJ2-1; 10 bases agree with TRBD2. Trimming cost V 3 bases and J 2 bases; bases outside gene matches: 5. Germline CDR1 is SGDLS and CDR2 is YYNGEE. CDR3 length: 16 amino acids. CDR3 coding DNA: TGTGCCAGCAGCGCCTTTCTAGCGGGGGCCTACAATGAGCAGTTCTTC. Protein: CASSAFLAGAYNEQFF.

This clonotype was seen more than once but under ten times. The chain combines TRBV29-1 with TRBJ1-1, with TRBD1 identical over 7 bases. The CDR3 has 13 amino acids. CDR1 is SQVTM and CDR2 is ANQGSEA in the germline V gene. V was clipped by 8 bases and J by 0 bases; unmatched bases: 6. The chain's CDR3 is CSSTGVMNTEAFF. The DNA of the CDR3 is TGCAGCTCCACAGGGGTGATGAACACTGAAGCTTTCTTT.

Only a few counts were recorded for this clonotype. The V gene is TRBV20-1, the J gene TRBJ2-7; D may correspond to TRBD1 or TRBD2 (5 bases each). Germline CDR1 is DFQATT and CDR2 is SNEGSKA (reference sequence). This CDR3 is built from 14 residues. V was pared by 2 bases and J by 3 bases, with 14 bases between. Written as DNA, the CDR3 is TGCAGTGCTAGACACCGGGACGCTGGCTACGAGCAGTACTTC. Protein: CSARHRDAGYEQYF.

About this clonotype itself: A single base separates this from a much larger clone, so it may be a read error. The rearrangement joins TRBV11-2 to TRBJ2-7; 12 bases are a match to TRBD2. V lost 4 bases to trimming and J lost 8 bases; unmatched junction nucleotides: 6. The CDR3 covers 14 residues. Germline CDR1 reads SGHAT; CDR2 reads FQNNGV. CDR3 nucleotides: TGTGCCAGCAGCTCGGGACTAGCGGGTTTCAAGCAGTACTTC. Translating it yields CASSSGLAGFKQYF.

This clonotype was counted many times. This chain uses TRBV25-1 with TRBJ2-7; 9 nucleotides align to TRBD1. The length of the CDR3 is 15 residues. Trimming removed 7 bases from V and 3 bases from J; junction bases left unmatched: 10. Germline assignment: CDR1 MGHDK and CDR2 SYGVNS. Written as DNA, the CDR3 is TGTGCCAGCAATTCCCCGGGACAGGGAGTCTACGAGCAGTACTTC. Its protein product is CASNSPGQGVYEQYF.

Points on this clonotype: Sequence at one end of the junction differs from germline and may be a read error. CDR3 in amino acids: CARSQTFSYNEQFF. The CDR3 DNA reads TGTGCCCGCAGCCAGACCTTCTCCTACAATGAGCAGTTCTTC. The J gene is TRBJ2-1, the V gene TRBV11-2; no clear D. Germline V lookup: CDR1 SGHAT, CDR2 FQNNGV. The CDR3 is made up of 14 amino acids.

Turning to this clonotype: A much larger clone lies a single base off, so this may be a read error. This chain links TRBV4-3 with TRBJ1-4, with 7 nucleotides matching TRBD1. This CDR3 region has 16 residues. CDR1 is LGHNA and CDR2 is YSLEER in the germline V gene. CDR3 amino acids: CTSSQATPTGTEKLFF. CDR3 coding DNA: TGCACCAGCAGCCAGGCTACACCGACAGGGACTGAAAAACTGTTTTTT.